Below are 2 T cell receptor beta chains sequenced from a single sample in a study of identifying expanded T cells in peripheral blood. Produced via immunoSEQ multiplex PCR; TCRdb's table is partial and in-frame only. The sample lists about 86,000 clones; around 84% were seen once. Sequencing was done on a sample of blood. The receptors shown here come from a person aged 18 to 70 in good health.

V is TRBV18 and J is TRBJ1-5; a weak D match, TRBD1 (5 bases). The CDR3 has 15 amino acids. Germline CDR1 is KGHSH and CDR2 is LQKENI. Trimming took off 4 bases at V and 0 bases at J, with 10 bases between the two ends. CDR3 sequence reads: CASSLTALSNQPQHF. Written as DNA, the CDR3 is TGTGCCAGCTCACTGACAGCTCTTAGCAATCAGCCCCAGCATTTT.

This chain connects TRBV5-6 to TRBJ2-7; a possible D gene is TRBD1 (5 bases). Germline CDR1 and CDR2: SGHDT and YYEEEE. V lost 0 bases, J lost 2 bases, and 9 bases lay in between. CDR3 length equals 14 residues. In DNA, the CDR3 is TGTGCCAGCAGCTTGGTAGGGGCCCCCTACGAGCAGTACTTC. Protein: CASSLVGAPYEQYF.